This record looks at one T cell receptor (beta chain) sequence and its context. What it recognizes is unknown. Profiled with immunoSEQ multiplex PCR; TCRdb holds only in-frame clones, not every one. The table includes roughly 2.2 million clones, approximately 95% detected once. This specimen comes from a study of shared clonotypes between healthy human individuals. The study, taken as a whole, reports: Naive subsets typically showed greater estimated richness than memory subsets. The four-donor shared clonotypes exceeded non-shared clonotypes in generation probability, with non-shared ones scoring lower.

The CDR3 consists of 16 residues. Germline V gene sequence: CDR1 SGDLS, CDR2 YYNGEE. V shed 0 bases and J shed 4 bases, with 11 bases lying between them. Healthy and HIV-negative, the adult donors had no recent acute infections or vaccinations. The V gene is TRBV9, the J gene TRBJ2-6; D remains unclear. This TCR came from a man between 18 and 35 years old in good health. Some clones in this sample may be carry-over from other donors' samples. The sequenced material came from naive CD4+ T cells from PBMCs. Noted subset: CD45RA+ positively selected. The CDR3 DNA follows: TGTGCCAGCAGCGTAGACGGTAGGTTCGGGGCCAACGTCCTGACTTTC. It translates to CASSVDGRFGANVLTF. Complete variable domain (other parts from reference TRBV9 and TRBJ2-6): DSGVTQTPKHLITATGQRVTLRCSPRSGDLSVYWYQQSLDQGLQFLIQYYNGEERAKGNILERFSAQQFPDLHSELNLSSLELGDSALYFCASSVDGRFGANVLTFGAGSRLTVL.